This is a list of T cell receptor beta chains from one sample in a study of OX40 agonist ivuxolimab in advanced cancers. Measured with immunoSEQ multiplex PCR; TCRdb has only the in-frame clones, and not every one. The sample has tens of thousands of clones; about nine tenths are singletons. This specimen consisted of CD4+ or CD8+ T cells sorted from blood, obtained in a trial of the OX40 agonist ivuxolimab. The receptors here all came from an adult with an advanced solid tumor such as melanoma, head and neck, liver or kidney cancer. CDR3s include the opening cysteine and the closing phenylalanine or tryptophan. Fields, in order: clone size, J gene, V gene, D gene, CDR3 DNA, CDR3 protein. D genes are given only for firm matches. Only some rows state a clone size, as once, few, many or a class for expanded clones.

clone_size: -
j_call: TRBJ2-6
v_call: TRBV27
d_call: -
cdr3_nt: TGTGCCAGCAGCGGCCCTAGGAGCTCTGGGGCCAACGTCCTGACTTTC
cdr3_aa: CASSGPRSSGANVLTF

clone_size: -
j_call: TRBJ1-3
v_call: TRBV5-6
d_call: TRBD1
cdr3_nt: TGTGCCAGCAGCCTTAGACAGGGGAGAGACACCATATATTTT
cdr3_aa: CASSLRQGRDTIYF

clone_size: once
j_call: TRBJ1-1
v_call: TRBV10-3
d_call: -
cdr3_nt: TGTGCCATCAGTGGGGGCACTGAAGCTTTCTTT
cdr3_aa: CAISGGTEAFF

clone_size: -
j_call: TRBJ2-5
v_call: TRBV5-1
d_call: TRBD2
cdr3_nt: TGCGCCAGCAGTTCGGGAATAGCGGGAGGGGTGCGGGAGACCCAGTACTTC
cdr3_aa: CASSSGIAGGVRETQYF

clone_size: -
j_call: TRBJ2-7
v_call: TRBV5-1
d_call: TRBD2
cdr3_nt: TGCGCCAGCAGCTTGGAGGCGGGGGGCTACGAGCAGTACTTC
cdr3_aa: CASSLEAGGYEQYF

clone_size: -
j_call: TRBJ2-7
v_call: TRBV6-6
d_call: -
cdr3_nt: TGTGCCAGCAGGTTCTCACAGACAAATTACGAGCAGTACTTC
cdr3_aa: CASRFSQTNYEQYF

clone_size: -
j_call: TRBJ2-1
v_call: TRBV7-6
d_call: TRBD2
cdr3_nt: TGTGCCAGCAGCTTAACTAGCGGGGTGTACAATGAGCAGTTCTTC
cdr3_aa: CASSLTSGVYNEQFF

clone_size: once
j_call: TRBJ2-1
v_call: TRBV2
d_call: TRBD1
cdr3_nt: TGTGCCAGCATGCCCGACAGGGTCAATGAGCAGTTCTTC
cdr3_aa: CASMPDRVNEQFF

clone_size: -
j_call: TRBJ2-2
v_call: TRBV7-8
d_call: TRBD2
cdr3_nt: TGTGCCAGCAGCCAGTCACTAGCGGGAGCGAACACCGGGGAGCTGTTTTTT
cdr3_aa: CASSQSLAGANTGELFF

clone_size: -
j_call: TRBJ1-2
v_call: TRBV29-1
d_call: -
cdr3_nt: TGCAGCGGCGGCACAGGTTCTAACTATGGCTACACCTTC
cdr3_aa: CSGGTGSNYGYTF

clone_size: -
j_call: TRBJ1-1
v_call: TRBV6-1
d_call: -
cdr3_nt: TGTGCCAGCAGCAGGGAGGGCACTGAAGCTTTCTTT
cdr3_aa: CASSREGTEAFF

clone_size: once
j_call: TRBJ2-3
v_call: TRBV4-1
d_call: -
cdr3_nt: TGCGCCAGCAGCCAGGGTCTAGGAAACACAGATACGCAGTATTTT
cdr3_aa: CASSQGLGNTDTQYF

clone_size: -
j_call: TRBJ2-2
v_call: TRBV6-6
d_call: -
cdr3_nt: TGTGCCAGCAGTTATCTCGAGACAGGGAACACCGGGGAGCTGTTTTTT
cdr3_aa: CASSYLETGNTGELFF

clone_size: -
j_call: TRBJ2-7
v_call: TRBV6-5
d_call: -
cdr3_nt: TGTGCCAGCAGTTACGAGGGCCCCGAGCAGTACTTC
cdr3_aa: CASSYEGPEQYF

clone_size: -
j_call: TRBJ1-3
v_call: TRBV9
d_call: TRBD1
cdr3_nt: TGTGCCAGCAGCGTCAAGGGGGCGATGGCTGGAAACACCATATATTTT
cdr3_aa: CASSVKGAMAGNTIYF

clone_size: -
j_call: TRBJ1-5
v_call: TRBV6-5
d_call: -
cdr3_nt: TGTGCCAGCAGTGGGGGGACCAATCAGCCCCAGCATTTT
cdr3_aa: CASSGGTNQPQHF

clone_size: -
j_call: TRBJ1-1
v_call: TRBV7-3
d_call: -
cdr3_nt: TGTGCCAGCAGCCCCGGGGGGGGCAGGGGTGAAGCTTTCTTT
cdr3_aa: CASSPGGGRGEAFF

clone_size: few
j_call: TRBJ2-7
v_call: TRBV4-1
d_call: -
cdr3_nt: TGCGCCAGCAGCCCGGGACCTGGATACGAGCAGTACTTC
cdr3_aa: CASSPGPGYEQYF

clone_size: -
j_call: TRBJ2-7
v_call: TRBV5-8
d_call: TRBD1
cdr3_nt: TGTGCCAGCAGCCAGCATTGGGACAGCTCCTACGAGCAGTACTTC
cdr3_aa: CASSQHWDSSYEQYF

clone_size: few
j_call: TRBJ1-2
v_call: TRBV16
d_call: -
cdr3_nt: TGTGCCAGCAGCCAAGTATCTAGGGGGTCAAACTATGGCTACACCTTC
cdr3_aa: CASSQVSRGSNYGYTF

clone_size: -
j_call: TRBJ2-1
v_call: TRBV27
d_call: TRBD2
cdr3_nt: TGTGCCAGCAGTTTTCTTAGCGGGACTAGAGATGAGCAGTTCTTC
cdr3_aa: CASSFLSGTRDEQFF

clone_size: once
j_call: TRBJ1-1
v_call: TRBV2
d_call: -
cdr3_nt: TGTGCCAGCAGACTCGACGGCGGGGTTGGCACTGAAGCTTTCTTT
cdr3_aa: CASRLDGGVGTEAFF

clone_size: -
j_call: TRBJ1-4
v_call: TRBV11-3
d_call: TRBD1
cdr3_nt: TGTGCCAGGGCCGGGACAGAGAATGAAAAACTGTTTTTT
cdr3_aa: CARAGTENEKLFF

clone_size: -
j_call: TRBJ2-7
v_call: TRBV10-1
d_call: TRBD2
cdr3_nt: TGCGCCAGCAGTGACAGCGTTCTAGCGGGAGGGCCCTACGAGCAGTACTTC
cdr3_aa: CASSDSVLAGGPYEQYF

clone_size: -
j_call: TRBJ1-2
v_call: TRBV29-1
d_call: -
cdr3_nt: TGCAGCGTTGAAGCGGTGCGGACAGCGGGCTTACGCTACACCTTC
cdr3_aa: CSVEAVRTAGLRYTF

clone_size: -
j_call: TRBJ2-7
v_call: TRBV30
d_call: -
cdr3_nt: TGTGCCTGGAGTAACGTAGGTGATGAGCAGTACTTC
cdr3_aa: CAWSNVGDEQYF

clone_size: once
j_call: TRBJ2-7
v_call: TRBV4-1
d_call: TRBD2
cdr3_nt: TGCGCCAGCAGCCAAGAATTTGGGCCCTATAACCGGGCTAGCGGGAGGGGGTACGAGCAGTACTTC
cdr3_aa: CASSQEFGPYNRASGRGYEQYF

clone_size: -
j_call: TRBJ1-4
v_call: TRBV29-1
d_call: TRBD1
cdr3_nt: TGCAGCGTGGCCCAGGGGGTCCGGGGAGCAACTAATGAAAAACTGTTTTTT
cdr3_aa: CSVAQGVRGATNEKLFF

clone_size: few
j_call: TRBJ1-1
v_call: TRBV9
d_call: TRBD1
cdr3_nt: TGTGCCAGCAGCGTAGGGACAGGGGGCACTGAAGCTTTCTTT
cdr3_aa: CASSVGTGGTEAFF

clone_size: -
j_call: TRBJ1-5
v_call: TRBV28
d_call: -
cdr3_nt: TGTGCCAGCAGTTTATGGGGGGTACGCGATCAGCCCCAGCATTTT
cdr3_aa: CASSLWGVRDQPQHF

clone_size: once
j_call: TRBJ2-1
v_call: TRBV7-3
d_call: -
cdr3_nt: TGTGCCAGCAGCCAATTTCCAGACTCCTACAATGAGCAGTTCTTC
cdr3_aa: CASSQFPDSYNEQFF

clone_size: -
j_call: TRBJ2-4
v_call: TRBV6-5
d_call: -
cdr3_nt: TGTGCCAGCACTGGCAGCGGAAACATTCAGTACTTC
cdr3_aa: CASTGSGNIQYF

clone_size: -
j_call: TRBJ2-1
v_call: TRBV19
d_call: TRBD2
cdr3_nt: TGTGCCAGTGTCCCGACTAGCGGGAGACGCAATGAGCAGTTCTTC
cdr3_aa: CASVPTSGRRNEQFF

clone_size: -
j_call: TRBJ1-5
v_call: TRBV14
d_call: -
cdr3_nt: TGTGCCAGCAGCCAAGCTCTCGGTGAACAGCCCCAGCATTTT
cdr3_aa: CASSQALGEQPQHF

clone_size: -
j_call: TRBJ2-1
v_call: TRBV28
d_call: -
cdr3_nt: TGTGCCAGCAGTTACAGGGTACCTCTCTCCTACAATGAGCAGTTCTTC
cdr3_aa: CASSYRVPLSYNEQFF

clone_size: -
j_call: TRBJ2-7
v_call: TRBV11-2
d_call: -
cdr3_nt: TGTGCCAGCAGCTTAGAAGCCGGGGGGCTATACGAGCAGTACTTC
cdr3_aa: CASSLEAGGLYEQYF

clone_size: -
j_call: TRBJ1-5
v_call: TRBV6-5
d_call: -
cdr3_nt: TGTGCCAGCAGTCCCGGGGCCCTAAACAATCAGCCCCAGCATTTT
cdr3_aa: CASSPGALNNQPQHF

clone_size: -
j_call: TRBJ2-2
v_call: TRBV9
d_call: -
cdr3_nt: TGTGCCAGCAGCGTAGTGGACACCGGGGAGCTGTTTTTT
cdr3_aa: CASSVVDTGELFF

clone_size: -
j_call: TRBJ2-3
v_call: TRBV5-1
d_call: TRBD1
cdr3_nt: TGCGCCAGCAGCAAGGACAGGGAAACGCAGTATTTT
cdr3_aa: CASSKDRETQYF

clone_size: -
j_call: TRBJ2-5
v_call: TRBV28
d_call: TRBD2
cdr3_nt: TGTGCCAGCAGTTTTCCTCCCTGGGGGGGACTAGCGGGACAAGAGACCCAGTACTTC
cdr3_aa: CASSFPPWGGLAGQETQYF

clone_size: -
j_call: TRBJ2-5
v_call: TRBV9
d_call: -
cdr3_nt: TGTGCCAGCAGCGACGATGGTAATGTCCCAGAGACCCAGTACTTC
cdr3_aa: CASSDDGNVPETQYF